This T cell receptor (beta chain) was sequenced for a study of blood T cell repertoires in COVID-19. Study context: Acute-phase and convalescent COVID-19 samples originated in the United States, Italy and Spain. The cDNA or gDNA used as material had been derived from T cells, B-cell-depleted T cells, or PBMCs.

Trimming removed 4 bases at V and 1 base at J, with 8 bases between. This CDR3 has 13 amino acids. Germline-derived CDR1 and CDR2 are MNHEY and SVGEGT. As originally analysed: It was from reference gene primer amplification that nucleated cell counts were estimated. Using immunoSEQ multiplex PCR, the repertoire was profiled, and TCRdb retains in-frame clones only, with some absent. V and J calls plus clone size are reproduced from that table; the DNA served to infer D and trimming. The sample carries under 200,000 clones, 82% recorded once. This receptor was taken from a woman in her twenties or thirties with acute or convalescent COVID-19. The gene calls are TRBV6-2 or TRBV6-3 and TRBJ2-7, with D unclear. Sequencing input: peripheral blood. The CDR3 region has the DNA TGTGCCAGCAGTTCTCCCTTTTCCTACGAGCAGTACTTC. Its translation: CASSSPFSYEQYF.